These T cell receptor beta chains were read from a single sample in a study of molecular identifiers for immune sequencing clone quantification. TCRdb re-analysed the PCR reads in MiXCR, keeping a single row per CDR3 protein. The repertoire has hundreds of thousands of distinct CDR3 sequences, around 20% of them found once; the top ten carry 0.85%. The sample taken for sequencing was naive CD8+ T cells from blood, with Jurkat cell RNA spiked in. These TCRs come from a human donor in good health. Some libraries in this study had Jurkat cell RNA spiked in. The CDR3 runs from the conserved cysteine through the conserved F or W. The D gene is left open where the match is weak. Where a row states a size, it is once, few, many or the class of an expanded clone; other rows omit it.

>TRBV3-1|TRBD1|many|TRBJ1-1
TGTGCCAGCAGCCAAGAGGACAGGGGGAAAGCTTTCTTT
CASSQEDRGKAFF
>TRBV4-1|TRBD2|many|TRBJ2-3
TGCGCCAGCAGCCAGGACACGGGGGGGCCCTGGGCAGATACGCAGTATTTT
CASSQDTGGPWADTQYF
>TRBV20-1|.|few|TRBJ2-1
TGCAGTGCTAGCGGGGGCGAATCCTACAATGAGCAGTTCTTC
CSASGGESYNEQFF
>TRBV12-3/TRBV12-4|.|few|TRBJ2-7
TGTGCCAGCATTAAGACAGGACTACGGCCGAGGTTACCCCCCGAGCAGTACTTC
CASIKTGLRPRLPPEQYF
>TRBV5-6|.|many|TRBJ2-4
TGTGCCAGCAGCTCCCAGAGTGCCAAAAACATTCAGTACTTC
CASSSQSAKNIQYF
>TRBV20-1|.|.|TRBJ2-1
TGCAGTGCTAGAAATGTATGGGGTGAGCAGTTCTTC
CSARNVWGEQFF
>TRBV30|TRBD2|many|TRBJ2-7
TGTGCCTGCCGGGACGGGGGGAGCGAGCAGTACTTC
CACRDGGSEQYF
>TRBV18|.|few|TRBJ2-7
TGTACCAGCTCACCACCCTCTTACGAGCAGTACTTC
CTSSPPSYEQYF
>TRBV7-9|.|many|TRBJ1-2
TGTGCCAGCAGCTTAGTGCGGGCGCGGCTCGATGGCTACACCTTC
CASSLVRARLDGYTF
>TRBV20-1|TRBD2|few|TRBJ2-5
TGCAGTGCAAAAGAACTGACTAGCGGGAGTGCCCAAGAGACCCAGTACTTC
CSAKELTSGSAQETQYF
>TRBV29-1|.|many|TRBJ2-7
TGCAGCGTTAGTCTGGGGATAAACGAGCAGTACTTC
CSVSLGINEQYF